Given below is one T cell receptor (beta chain) in context. Its target is unknown. Here immunoSEQ multiplex PCR was the method, and the copy in TCRdb shows in-frame clones only, minus some. The sample records fewer than 100,000 clones, approximately 83% being singletons. The data originate from a study of CD4 T cell repertoires in COVID-19. Findings of the study overall: In SARS-CoV and/or HKU1 spike cultures, between about 6 and 26% of SARS-CoV-2 clonotypes reappeared.

Per the germline V gene, CDR1 is SNHLY and CDR2 is FYNNEI. The ends were cut back, 5 bases at V and 7 bases at J, with 14 bases in the middle. The CDR3 covers 13 residues. Samples came from patients recovered from mild-to-severe COVID-19. The V gene is TRBV2, the J gene TRBJ2-5; possible D gene TRBD1, 5 bases. Here the sequenced sample was CD4+ T cells from peripheral blood, taken after recovery from COVID-19. The clonotype was recovered from a human donor who had COVID-19. CDR3 in amino acids: CASSPGMQGTQYF. In DNA, the CDR3 is TGTGCCAGCAGTCCCGGCATGCAGGGGACCCAGTACTTC. Together with reference TRBV2 and TRBJ2-5, the CDR3 gives the full variable domain: EPEVTQTPSHQVTQMGQEVILRCVPISNHLYFYWYRQILGQKVEFLVSFYNNEISEKSEIFDDQFSVERPDGSNFTLKIRSTKLEDSAMYFCASSPGMQGTQYFGPGTRLLVL.